Sequencing of this T cell receptor (beta chain) was carried out in a study of identical twins. Via MiXCR, TCRdb re-called the 5' RACE reads, giving one row per CDR3 protein. This table holds around 340,000 distinct CDR3 sequences, more than 9% found once. The CDR3 runs 14 residues. Trimming took off 4 bases at V and 0 bases at J, with 7 bases between the two ends. Germline CDR1 MDHEN, CDR2 SYDVKM. Study-level results: Researchers reported weaker excess twin sharing in beta out-of-frame sequences. Invariant T cells like MAIT and iNKT could partly confound the zero-insertion analyses. The study found that models underestimated out-of-frame TCR alpha sharing in monozygotic twins.

Healthy Caucasian individuals made up all the donors. In this sample, this clonotype turned up many times. The antigen is undetermined. In addition, the sample was reused for a study of yellow fever vaccine responses in identical twins.

Sequencing used CD8+ T cells sorted from blood. The receptor was derived from a woman between 18 and 30 years old in good health. This chain links TRBV28 with TRBJ2-1, with D uncertain. CDR3 amino acids: CASSYLSSYNEQFF. DNA of the CDR3: TGTGCCAGCAGTTACCTGAGCTCCTACAATGAGCAGTTCTTC.